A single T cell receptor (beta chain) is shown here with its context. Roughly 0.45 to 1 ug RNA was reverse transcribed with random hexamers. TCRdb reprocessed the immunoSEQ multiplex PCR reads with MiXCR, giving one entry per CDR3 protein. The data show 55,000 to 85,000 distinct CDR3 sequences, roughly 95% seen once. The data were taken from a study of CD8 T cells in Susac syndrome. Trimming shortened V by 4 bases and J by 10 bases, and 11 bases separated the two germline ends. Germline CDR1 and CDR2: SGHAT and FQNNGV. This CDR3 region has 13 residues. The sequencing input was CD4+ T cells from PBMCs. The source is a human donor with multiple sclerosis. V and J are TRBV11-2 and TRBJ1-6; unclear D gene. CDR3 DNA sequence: TGTGCCAGCAGCTCATTGACGACGTCACCCCTCCACTTT. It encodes CASSSLTTSPLHF.